These 2 T cell receptor beta chains originate from one sample sequenced in a study of cytomegalovirus exposure and HLA in healthy donors. Sequenced by immunoSEQ multiplex PCR; TCRdb stores in-frame clones only, minus some. This table has around 190,000 clones, about 81% appearing once. Input material: PBMCs. Receptor source: a woman in her twenties or thirties in good health and CMV-seronegative.

This chain links TRBV7-9 with TRBJ1-5; 7 bases are shared with TRBD1. The length of the CDR3 is 16 residues. With 4 bases clipped from V and 5 bases from J, the junction kept 11 bases outside the gene matches. CDR1 and CDR2 (germline): SEHNR, FQNEAQ (reference sequence). CDR3: CASSSEQGRAYQPQHF. In DNA, the CDR3 is TGTGCCAGCAGCTCCGAACAGGGGCGGGCTTATCAGCCCCAGCATTTT.

V and J are TRBV7-9 and TRBJ2-1; 7 bases are shared with TRBD2. CDR1 is SEHNR, CDR2 FQNEAQ, per germline (reference sequence). CDR3 length: 17 amino acids. Germline trimming cut 1 base from V and 6 bases from J; bases unmatched to any gene: 12. The DNA of the CDR3 is TGTGCCAGCAGCTTAGGGGGGGTAGCGGGCCGACTCAATGAGCAGTTCTTC. Translated, it gives CASSLGGVAGRLNEQFF.